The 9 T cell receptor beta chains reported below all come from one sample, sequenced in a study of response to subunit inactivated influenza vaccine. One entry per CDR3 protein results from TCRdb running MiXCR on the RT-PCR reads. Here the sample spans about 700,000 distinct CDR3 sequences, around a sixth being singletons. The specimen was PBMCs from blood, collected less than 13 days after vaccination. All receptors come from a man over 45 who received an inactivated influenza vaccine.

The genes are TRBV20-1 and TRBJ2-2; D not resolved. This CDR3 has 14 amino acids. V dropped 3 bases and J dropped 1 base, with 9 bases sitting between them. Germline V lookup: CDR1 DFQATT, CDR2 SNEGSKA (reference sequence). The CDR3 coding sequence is TGCAGTGCTAGGACGGAGAGGAACACCGGGGAGCTGTTTTTT. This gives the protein CSARTERNTGELFF.

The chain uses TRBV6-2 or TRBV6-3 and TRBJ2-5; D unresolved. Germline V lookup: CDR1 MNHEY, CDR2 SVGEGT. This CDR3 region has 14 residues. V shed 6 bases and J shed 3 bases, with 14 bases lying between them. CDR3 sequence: CASRRWKGEETQYF. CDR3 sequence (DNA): TGTGCCAGCAGGAGGTGGAAGGGTGAAGAGACCCAGTACTTC.

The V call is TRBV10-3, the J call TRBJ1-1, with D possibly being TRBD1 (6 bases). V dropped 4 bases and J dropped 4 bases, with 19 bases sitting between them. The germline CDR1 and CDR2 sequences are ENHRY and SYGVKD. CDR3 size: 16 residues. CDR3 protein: CAISGGQFIGGTEAFF. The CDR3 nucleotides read TGTGCCATCAGTGGCGGACAGTTTATTGGGGGCACTGAAGCTTTCTTT.

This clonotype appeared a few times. The CDR3 loop reads CASSPVDISTDTQYF. In DNA, the CDR3 is TGTGCCAGCAGCCCGGTGGACATAAGCACAGATACGCAGTATTTT. V usage is TRBV7-3 and J usage is TRBJ2-3, with a possible D match to TRBD1 (5 bases). The CDR3 covers 15 residues. Trimming stripped 5 bases from V and 0 bases from J, with 12 bases between. The germline V gene encodes CDR1 SGHTA and CDR2 FQGTGA.

CDR3 in DNA: TGCAGCGTTGAATCCGGGTCAAGAGGCGGGGAGCTGTTTTTT. Protein sequence: CSVESGSRGGELFF. The V gene is TRBV29-1, the J gene TRBJ2-2, with D uncertain. The CDR3 is made up of 14 amino acids. Germline V gene sequence: CDR1 SQVTM, CDR2 ANQGSEA. Between the trimmed V and J ends, which lost 2 bases and 7 bases, there was a span of 14 bases.

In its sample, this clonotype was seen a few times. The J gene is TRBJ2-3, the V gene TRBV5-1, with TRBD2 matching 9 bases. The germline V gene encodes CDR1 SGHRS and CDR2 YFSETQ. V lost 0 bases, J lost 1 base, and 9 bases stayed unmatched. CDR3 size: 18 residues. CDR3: CASSLALSSSGGTDTQYF. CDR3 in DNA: TGCGCCAGCAGCTTGGCCCTTTCTTCTAGCGGGGGCACAGATACGCAGTATTTT.

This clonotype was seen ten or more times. CDR3 residues: CASSLATSGSGEQFF. DNA of the CDR3: TGTGCCAGCAGTTTGGCGACTAGCGGGAGTGGTGAGCAGTTCTTC. The chain has TRBV28 and TRBJ2-1; 12 bases fit TRBD2. J gave up 9 bases and V 3 bases, and 6 bases lay outside the gene matches. The CDR3 covers 15 residues. CDR1 is MDHEN, CDR2 SYDVKM, per germline.

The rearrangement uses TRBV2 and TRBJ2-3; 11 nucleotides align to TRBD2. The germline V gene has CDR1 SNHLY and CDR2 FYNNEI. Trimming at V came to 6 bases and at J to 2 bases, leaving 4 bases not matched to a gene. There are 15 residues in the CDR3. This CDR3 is CASRPGLAATDTQYF. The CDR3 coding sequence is TGTGCCAGCAGGCCGGGACTAGCGGCCACAGATACGCAGTATTTT.

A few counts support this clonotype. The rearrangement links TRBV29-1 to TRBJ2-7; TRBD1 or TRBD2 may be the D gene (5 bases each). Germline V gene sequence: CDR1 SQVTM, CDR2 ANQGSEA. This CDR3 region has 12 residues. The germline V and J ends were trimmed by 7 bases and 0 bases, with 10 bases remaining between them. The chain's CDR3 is CSAGAGSYEQYF. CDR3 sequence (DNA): TGCAGCGCTGGGGCGGGCTCCTACGAGCAGTACTTC.